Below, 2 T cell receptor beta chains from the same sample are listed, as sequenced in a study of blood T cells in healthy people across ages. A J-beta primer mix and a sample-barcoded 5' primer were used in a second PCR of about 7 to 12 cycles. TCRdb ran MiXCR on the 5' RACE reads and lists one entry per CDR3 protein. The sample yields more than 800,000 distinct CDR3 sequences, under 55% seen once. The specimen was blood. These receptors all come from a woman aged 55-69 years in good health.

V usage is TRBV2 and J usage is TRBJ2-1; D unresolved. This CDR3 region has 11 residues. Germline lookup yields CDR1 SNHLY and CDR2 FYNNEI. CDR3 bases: TGTGCTTTAAGCTCCTACAATGAGCAGTTCTTC. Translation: CALSSYNEQFF.

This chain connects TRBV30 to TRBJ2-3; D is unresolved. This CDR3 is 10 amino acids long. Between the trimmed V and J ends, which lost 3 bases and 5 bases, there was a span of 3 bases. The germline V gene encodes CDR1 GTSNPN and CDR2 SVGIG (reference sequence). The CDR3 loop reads CAWRKDTQYF. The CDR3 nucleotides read TGTGCCTGGAGGAAAGATACGCAGTATTTT.